Listed below are T cell receptor beta chains from one sample, sequenced in a study of control samples from healthy donors and cancer patients. Libraries were prepared by immunoSEQ multiplex PCR; TCRdb keeps only in-frame clonotypes and omits some of them. The sample carries 150,000 to 200,000 clones, roughly 92% recorded once. The sequencing input was blood. The receptor source for this set is a woman under 30 in good health. Each CDR3 is given with its conserved first and last residue. A D gene is named only where the DNA matches it firmly. Clone size is shown for a subset of rows, as once, few, many or a class of expanded clone.

CDR3 length: 15
J gene: TRBJ1-2
clone size: NA
D gene: NA
V gene: TRBV18
CDR3 protein: CASSTLQGLGYGYTF
CDR3 DNA: TGTGCCAGCTCAACCCTACAGGGTTTAGGCTATGGCTACACCTTC

CDR3 length: 15
J gene: TRBJ2-5
clone size: NA
D gene: TRBD1
V gene: TRBV7-9
CDR3 protein: CASSLAQGQQETQYF
CDR3 DNA: TGTGCCAGCAGCTTAGCGCAGGGACAGCAAGAGACCCAGTACTTC

CDR3 length: 14
J gene: TRBJ1-4
clone size: NA
D gene: NA
V gene: TRBV3-1/TRBV3-2
CDR3 protein: CASSQRRGSEKLFF
CDR3 DNA: TGTGCCAGCAGCCAACGGCGGGGTAGTGAAAAACTGTTTTTT

CDR3 length: 14
J gene: TRBJ2-2
clone size: NA
D gene: TRBD1
V gene: TRBV5-4
CDR3 protein: CASGTGGNTGELFF
CDR3 DNA: TGTGCCAGCGGGACAGGGGGCAACACCGGGGAGCTGTTTTTT

CDR3 length: 13
J gene: TRBJ2-7
clone size: NA
D gene: NA
V gene: TRBV24-1
CDR3 protein: CATSGLLGGEQYF
CDR3 DNA: TGTGCCACCAGTGGATTATTAGGGGGGGAGCAGTACTTC

CDR3 length: 14
J gene: TRBJ2-3
clone size: NA
D gene: TRBD2
V gene: TRBV18
CDR3 protein: CASSPAGDRDTQYF
CDR3 DNA: TGTGCCAGCTCACCAGCGGGAGATAGAGATACGCAGTATTTT

CDR3 length: 11
J gene: TRBJ1-4
clone size: NA
D gene: NA
V gene: TRBV20-1
CDR3 protein: CSARVNEKLFF
CDR3 DNA: TGCAGTGCTAGAGTAAATGAAAAACTGTTTTTT

CDR3 length: 15
J gene: TRBJ2-1
clone size: NA
D gene: TRBD2
V gene: TRBV7-2
CDR3 protein: CASSSGLAGTGEQFF
CDR3 DNA: TGTGCCAGCAGCTCGGGACTAGCGGGGACAGGGGAGCAGTTCTTC

CDR3 length: 14
J gene: TRBJ2-2
clone size: NA
D gene: NA
V gene: TRBV4-2
CDR3 protein: CASSQDLVNGELFF
CDR3 DNA: TGTGCCAGCAGCCAAGATCTTGTGAACGGGGAGCTGTTTTTT

CDR3 length: 19
J gene: TRBJ2-1
clone size: once
D gene: NA
V gene: TRBV27
CDR3 protein: CASSLWRGLRLSSYNEQFF
CDR3 DNA: TGTGCCAGCAGTTTATGGCGGGGGCTGCGCCTAAGCTCCTACAATGAGCAGTTCTTC

CDR3 length: 14
J gene: TRBJ1-1
clone size: NA
D gene: NA
V gene: TRBV21-1
CDR3 protein: CASNPIGSNTEAFF
CDR3 DNA: TGTGCCAGCAACCCAATCGGTTCGAACACTGAAGCTTTCTTT

CDR3 length: 13
J gene: TRBJ2-5
clone size: once
D gene: TRBD1
V gene: TRBV2
CDR3 protein: CASTEDREETQYF
CDR3 DNA: TGTGCCAGCACCGAGGACAGGGAAGAGACCCAGTACTTC

CDR3 length: 15
J gene: TRBJ1-1
clone size: NA
D gene: NA
V gene: TRBV6-6
CDR3 protein: CASSWIWGANTEAFF
CDR3 DNA: TGTGCCAGCAGTTGGATATGGGGGGCAAACACTGAAGCTTTCTTT

CDR3 length: 17
J gene: TRBJ1-4
clone size: NA
D gene: TRBD1
V gene: TRBV3-1/TRBV3-2
CDR3 protein: CASSRDSIFATNEKLFF
CDR3 DNA: TGTGCCAGCAGCCGGGACAGTATATTCGCAACTAATGAAAAACTGTTTTTT

CDR3 length: 15
J gene: TRBJ2-7
clone size: NA
D gene: TRBD2
V gene: TRBV4-2
CDR3 protein: CASSPQREGPYEQYF
CDR3 DNA: TGTGCCAGCAGCCCCCAGCGGGAGGGCCCCTACGAGCAGTACTTC

CDR3 length: 13
J gene: TRBJ1-1
clone size: NA
D gene: NA
V gene: TRBV12-3/TRBV12-4
CDR3 protein: CASSLVEGVEAFF
CDR3 DNA: TGTGCCAGCAGTTTGGTAGAGGGTGTTGAAGCTTTCTTT

CDR3 length: 13
J gene: TRBJ1-1
clone size: NA
D gene: NA
V gene: TRBV28
CDR3 protein: CASSLGQNTEAFF
CDR3 DNA: TGTGCCAGCAGTTTGGGGCAGAACACTGAAGCTTTCTTT

CDR3 length: 14
J gene: TRBJ2-1
clone size: NA
D gene: TRBD1
V gene: TRBV9
CDR3 protein: CASSVQGARDEQFF
CDR3 DNA: TGTGCCAGCAGCGTACAGGGGGCGCGGGATGAGCAGTTCTTC

CDR3 length: 17
J gene: TRBJ2-5
clone size: NA
D gene: TRBD1
V gene: TRBV18
CDR3 protein: CASSPPGRQGAQETQYF
CDR3 DNA: TGTGCCAGCTCACCCCCTGGAAGACAGGGGGCTCAAGAGACCCAGTACTTC

CDR3 length: 16
J gene: TRBJ2-3
clone size: NA
D gene: NA
V gene: TRBV27
CDR3 protein: CASRPLTVERQDTQYF
CDR3 DNA: TGTGCCAGCAGACCTTTGACGGTTGAGAGGCAGGATACGCAGTATTTT

CDR3 length: 19
J gene: TRBJ2-3
clone size: NA
D gene: TRBD2
V gene: TRBV7-8
CDR3 protein: CASSLRTSGRARGTDTQYF
CDR3 DNA: TGTGCCAGCAGCCTAAGAACTAGCGGGAGGGCCCGGGGCACAGATACGCAGTATTTT

CDR3 length: 13
J gene: TRBJ1-1
clone size: NA
D gene: NA
V gene: TRBV12-3/TRBV12-4
CDR3 protein: CASSSFGKTEAFF
CDR3 DNA: TGTGCCAGCAGTTCCTTCGGGAAAACTGAAGCTTTCTTT

CDR3 length: 14
J gene: TRBJ2-3
clone size: once
D gene: TRBD2
V gene: TRBV19
CDR3 protein: CASSILAAGDTQYF
CDR3 DNA: TGTGCCAGTAGTATTCTAGCGGCGGGAGATACGCAGTATTTT

CDR3 length: 15
J gene: TRBJ1-1
clone size: NA
D gene: NA
V gene: TRBV7-2
CDR3 protein: CASSSQAVVNTEAFF
CDR3 DNA: TGTGCCAGCAGCTCCCAGGCAGTCGTGAACACTGAAGCTTTCTTT

CDR3 length: 17
J gene: TRBJ2-5
clone size: NA
D gene: TRBD1
V gene: TRBV7-2
CDR3 protein: CASSLGRTGRSLRTQYF
CDR3 DNA: TGTGCCAGCAGCTTAGGGCGGACAGGGCGGAGTTTGCGGACCCAGTACTTC

CDR3 length: 14
J gene: TRBJ1-1
clone size: NA
D gene: TRBD1
V gene: TRBV5-1
CDR3 protein: CASSPTGGRGEAFF
CDR3 DNA: TGCGCCAGCAGCCCGACAGGGGGGAGGGGTGAAGCTTTCTTT

CDR3 length: 17
J gene: TRBJ2-7
clone size: NA
D gene: NA
V gene: TRBV24-1
CDR3 protein: CATFITNSRRLIYEQYF
CDR3 DNA: TGTGCCACCTTCATCACTAATTCACGACGCTTGATCTACGAGCAGTACTTC

CDR3 length: 13
J gene: TRBJ2-5
clone size: NA
D gene: NA
V gene: TRBV6-5
CDR3 protein: CASSRAVQETQYF
CDR3 DNA: TGTGCCAGCAGTCGGGCGGTGCAAGAGACCCAGTACTTC

CDR3 length: 16
J gene: TRBJ2-1
clone size: NA
D gene: NA
V gene: TRBV4-1
CDR3 protein: CASTPSGGSSYNEQFF
CDR3 DNA: TGCGCCAGCACCCCAAGTGGGGGGAGCTCCTACAATGAGCAGTTCTTC

CDR3 length: 15
J gene: TRBJ2-2
clone size: NA
D gene: NA
V gene: TRBV6-4
CDR3 protein: CASRRGHLNTGELFF
CDR3 DNA: TGTGCCAGCAGGAGGGGACACCTGAACACCGGGGAGCTGTTTTTT

CDR3 length: 14
J gene: TRBJ1-4
clone size: once
D gene: NA
V gene: TRBV19
CDR3 protein: CASSPQLVNEKLFF
CDR3 DNA: TGTGCCAGTAGTCCCCAGTTGGTTAATGAAAAACTGTTTTTT

CDR3 length: 15
J gene: TRBJ1-1
clone size: NA
D gene: NA
V gene: TRBV2
CDR3 protein: CASKMRTGLGTEAFF
CDR3 DNA: TGTGCCAGCAAAATGAGGACGGGGCTCGGCACTGAAGCTTTCTTT

CDR3 length: 20
J gene: TRBJ2-2
clone size: once
D gene: TRBD1
V gene: TRBV11-3
CDR3 protein: CASSLGKGQGASPNTGELFF
CDR3 DNA: TGTGCCAGCAGCTTAGGCAAGGGACAGGGGGCATCTCCGAACACCGGGGAGCTGTTTTTT

CDR3 length: 15
J gene: TRBJ1-2
clone size: NA
D gene: NA
V gene: TRBV5-5
CDR3 protein: CASSLGPTQNYGYTF
CDR3 DNA: TGTGCCAGCAGCCTGGGACCGACTCAGAACTATGGCTACACCTTC

CDR3 length: 15
J gene: TRBJ2-2
clone size: NA
D gene: TRBD2
V gene: TRBV7-2
CDR3 protein: CASSLGTSGRTELFF
CDR3 DNA: TGTGCCAGCAGCTTAGGTACTAGCGGGAGGACGGAGCTGTTTTTT

CDR3 length: 16
J gene: TRBJ2-5
clone size: NA
D gene: TRBD2
V gene: TRBV7-7
CDR3 protein: CASSLAGGGDQETQYF
CDR3 DNA: TGTGCTAGCAGCTTAGCTGGCGGGGGGGACCAAGAGACCCAGTACTTC

CDR3 length: 13
J gene: TRBJ2-1
clone size: NA
D gene: TRBD2
V gene: TRBV29-1
CDR3 protein: CSVVAGGFNEQFF
CDR3 DNA: TGCAGCGTTGTAGCGGGGGGATTCAATGAGCAGTTCTTC

CDR3 length: 14
J gene: TRBJ1-3
clone size: NA
D gene: NA
V gene: TRBV10-1
CDR3 protein: CASSEAGEGNTIYF
CDR3 DNA: TGCGCCAGCAGTGAGGCAGGGGAAGGAAACACCATATATTTT

CDR3 length: 14
J gene: TRBJ1-5
clone size: NA
D gene: NA
V gene: TRBV6-5
CDR3 protein: CASSRLRNHQPQHF
CDR3 DNA: TGTGCCAGCAGCCGCCTTAGGAATCATCAGCCCCAGCATTTT

CDR3 length: 15
J gene: TRBJ1-3
clone size: NA
D gene: TRBD1
V gene: TRBV7-2
CDR3 protein: CASSLRQGVGNTIYF
CDR3 DNA: TGTGCCAGCAGCTTAAGACAGGGAGTCGGAAACACCATATATTTT

CDR3 length: 15
J gene: TRBJ1-1
clone size: few
D gene: TRBD1
V gene: TRBV2
CDR3 protein: CASSRQGVMNTEAFF
CDR3 DNA: TGTGCCAGCAGTCGACAGGGAGTGATGAACACTGAAGCTTTCTTT

CDR3 length: 15
J gene: TRBJ1-6
clone size: NA
D gene: NA
V gene: TRBV9
CDR3 protein: CASSPWGGSNSPLHF
CDR3 DNA: TGTGCCAGCAGCCCTTGGGGGGGTAGTAATTCACCCCTCCACTTT

CDR3 length: 14
J gene: TRBJ1-6
clone size: NA
D gene: TRBD1
V gene: TRBV18
CDR3 protein: CASSLGTGYSPLHF
CDR3 DNA: TGTGCCAGCTCACTCGGGACAGGTTATTCACCCCTCCACTTT

CDR3 length: 14
J gene: TRBJ2-7
clone size: NA
D gene: NA
V gene: TRBV29-1
CDR3 protein: CSVEDRQDSYEQYF
CDR3 DNA: TGCAGCGTTGAAGATCGCCAGGACTCCTACGAGCAGTACTTC

CDR3 length: 13
J gene: TRBJ1-4
clone size: NA
D gene: TRBD1
V gene: TRBV5-1
CDR3 protein: CASGTAAGEKLFF
CDR3 DNA: TGCGCCAGTGGGACAGCCGCAGGTGAAAAACTGTTTTTT